This T cell receptor (beta chain) is drawn from a study of T cells after somatic rescue of genetic block (dated by TCRdb to between 2020 and 2021). At the level of the whole study: What the study looked at was long-term robustness, specifically in a T-cell system that came about through somatic rescue of a genetic block in T-cell development.

The library came from the immunoSEQ multiplex PCR assay. TCRdb provides this immuneACCESS table in a form limited to in-frame rearrangements. Some clones are lacking; in checked studies, under half of them reflect an unresolved V gene, and why the rest are absent is not known. The sample has some 9,200 clones on record, around 74% of them singletons. Approximately 23% of the sample lies in the top ten. The CDR3 contains 19 residues, cysteine and phenylalanine counted. The DNA shown is the 57-base CDR3, in frame from base 1. Trimming leaves V shorter by 7 bases and J shorter by 3 bases, with the junction holding 20 bases beyond the gene matches. According to the germline V gene (reference sequence), CDR1 reads LNHDA and CDR2 reads SQIVND. This clone is a singleton in its sample. There is no known antigen for this receptor. It has no much larger one-base neighbor in the sample; base qualities were not kept.

The sequence is built from TRBV19 and TRBJ1-5; the junction holds 8 bases that match TRBD1. This clonotype was obtained from a boy aged 10-17 years. The sequencing input was peripheral blood mononuclear cells (PBMCs). The nucleotide sequence is TGTGCCAGTAAACTCGGACAGGGAAAACTGGGTGGCCACAATCAGCCCCAGCATTTT. Its translation reads: CASKLGQGKLGGHNQPQHF.